In its sample, the clone carrying this T cell receptor (beta chain) was seen a few times. The record originates from a study of blood T cells in healthy people across ages. A sample-barcoded 5' primer and a J-beta primer mix were used in a second PCR of about 7 to 12 cycles. In TCRdb, the 5' RACE reads were re-called with MiXCR into one record per CDR3 protein. The sample yields about 1.1 million distinct CDR3 sequences, 35% to 40% seen once. Germline CDR1 SGHTA, CDR2 FQGNSA. The CDR3 totals 15 residues. Trimming removed 1 base from V and 12 bases from J, with 18 bases in between. The sequence was collected from a man aged 18 to 29 in good health. Material: blood. The chain couples TRBV7-2 to TRBJ1-4, with D perhaps matching TRBD1 (6 bases). Here the CDR3 DNA reads TGTGCCAGCAGCTTAGAGGCCGGGACCGAGGGGGAACTGTTTTTT. This sequence encodes CASSLEAGTEGELFF. Complete variable domain (other parts from reference TRBV7-2 and TRBJ1-4): GAGVSQSPSNKVTEKGKDVELRCDPISGHTALYWYRQSLGQGLEFLIYFQGNSAPDKSGLPSDRFSAERTGGSVSTLTIQRTQQEDSAVYLCASSLEAGTEGELFFGSGTQLSVL.